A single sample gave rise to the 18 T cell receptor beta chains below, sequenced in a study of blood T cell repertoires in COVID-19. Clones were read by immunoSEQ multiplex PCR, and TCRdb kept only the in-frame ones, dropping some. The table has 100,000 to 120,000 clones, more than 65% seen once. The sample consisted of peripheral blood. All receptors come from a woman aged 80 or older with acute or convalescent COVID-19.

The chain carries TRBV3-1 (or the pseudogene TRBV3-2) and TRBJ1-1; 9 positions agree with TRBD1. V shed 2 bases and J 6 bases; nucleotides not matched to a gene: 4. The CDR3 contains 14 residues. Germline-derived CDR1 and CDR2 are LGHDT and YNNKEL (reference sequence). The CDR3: CASSQRDREAEAFF. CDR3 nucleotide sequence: TGTGCCAGCAGCCAACGGGACAGGGAAGCTGAAGCTTTCTTT.

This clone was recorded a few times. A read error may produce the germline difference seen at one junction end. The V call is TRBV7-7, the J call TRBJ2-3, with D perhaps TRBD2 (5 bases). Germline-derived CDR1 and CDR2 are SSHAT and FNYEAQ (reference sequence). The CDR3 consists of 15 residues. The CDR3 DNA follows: TGTGCTAGCAGCTTTTCATTAGCGAGGCAAGATACGCAGTATTTT. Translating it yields CASSFSLARQDTQYF.

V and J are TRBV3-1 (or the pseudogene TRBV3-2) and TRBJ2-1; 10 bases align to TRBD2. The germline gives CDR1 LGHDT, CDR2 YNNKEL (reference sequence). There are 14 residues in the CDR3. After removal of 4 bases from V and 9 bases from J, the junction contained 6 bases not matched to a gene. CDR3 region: CASSPGLAWGEQFF. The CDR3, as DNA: TGTGCCAGCAGCCCGGGACTAGCGTGGGGTGAGCAGTTCTTC.

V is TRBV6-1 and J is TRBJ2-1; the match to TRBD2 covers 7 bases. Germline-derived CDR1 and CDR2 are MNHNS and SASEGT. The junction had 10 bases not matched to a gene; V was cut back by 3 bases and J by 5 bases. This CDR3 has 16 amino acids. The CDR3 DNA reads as TGTGCCAGCAGTGACCGGGGACTACTAGCTAACAATGAGCAGTTCTTC. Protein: CASSDRGLLANNEQFF.

CDR3 nucleotides: TGTGCCATAGCGTGGACAAGAACGCCGGACACCGGGGAGCTGTTTTTT. The encoded protein is CAIAWTRTPDTGELFF. The chain employs TRBV10-3 and TRBJ2-2, with D perhaps matching TRBD1 (5 bases). Germline V gives CDR1 ENHRY, CDR2 SYGVKD. CDR3 size: 16 residues. The germline V and J ends were trimmed by 9 bases and 3 bases, with 20 bases remaining between them.

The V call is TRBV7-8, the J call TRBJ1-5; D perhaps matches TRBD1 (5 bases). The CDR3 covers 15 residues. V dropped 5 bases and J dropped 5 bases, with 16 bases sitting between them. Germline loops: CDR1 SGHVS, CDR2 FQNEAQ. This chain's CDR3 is CASSPPGRRDQPQHF. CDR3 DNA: TGTGCCAGCAGCCCCCCAGGGAGGCGGGATCAGCCCCAGCATTTT.

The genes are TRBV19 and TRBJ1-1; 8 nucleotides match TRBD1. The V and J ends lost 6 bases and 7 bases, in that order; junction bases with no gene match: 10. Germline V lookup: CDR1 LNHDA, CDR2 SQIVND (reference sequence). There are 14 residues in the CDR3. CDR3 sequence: CASSRRGQGNEAFF. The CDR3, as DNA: TGTGCCAGTAGCCGAAGAGGACAGGGAAATGAAGCTTTCTTT.

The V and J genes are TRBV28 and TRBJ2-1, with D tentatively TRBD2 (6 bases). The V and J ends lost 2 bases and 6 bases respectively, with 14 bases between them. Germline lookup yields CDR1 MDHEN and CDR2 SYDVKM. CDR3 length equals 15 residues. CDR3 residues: CASSLGGSLSNEQFF. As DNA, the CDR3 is TGTGCCAGCAGTTTAGGGGGGAGTCTATCCAATGAGCAGTTCTTC. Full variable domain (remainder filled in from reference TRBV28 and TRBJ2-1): DVKVTQSSRYLVKRTGEKVFLECVQDMDHENMFWYRQDPGLGLRLIYFSYDVKMKEKGDIPEGYSVSREKKERFSLILESASTNQTSMYLCASSLGGSLSNEQFFGPGTRLTVL.

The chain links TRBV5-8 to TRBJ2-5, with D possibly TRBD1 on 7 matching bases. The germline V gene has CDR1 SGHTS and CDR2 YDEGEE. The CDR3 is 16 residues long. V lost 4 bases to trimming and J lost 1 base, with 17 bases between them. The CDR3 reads CASSRRGQISQETQYF. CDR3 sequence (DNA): TGTGCCAGCAGCCGGAGGGGACAGATAAGCCAAGAGACCCAGTACTTC.

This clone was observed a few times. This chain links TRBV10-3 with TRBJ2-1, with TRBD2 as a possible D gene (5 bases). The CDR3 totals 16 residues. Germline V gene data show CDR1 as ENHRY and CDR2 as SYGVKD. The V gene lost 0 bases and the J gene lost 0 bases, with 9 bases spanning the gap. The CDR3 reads CAISESTGSSYNEQFF. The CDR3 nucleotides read TGTGCCATCAGTGAGTCGACGGGGAGCTCCTACAATGAGCAGTTCTTC.

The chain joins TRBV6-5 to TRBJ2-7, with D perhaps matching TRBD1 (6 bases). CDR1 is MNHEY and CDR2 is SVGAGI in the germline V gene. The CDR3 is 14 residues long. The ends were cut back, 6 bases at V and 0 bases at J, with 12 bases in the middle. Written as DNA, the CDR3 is TGTGCCAGCAGGGGGGCCGGGCTCTCCTACGAGCAGTACTTC. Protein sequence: CASRGAGLSYEQYF.

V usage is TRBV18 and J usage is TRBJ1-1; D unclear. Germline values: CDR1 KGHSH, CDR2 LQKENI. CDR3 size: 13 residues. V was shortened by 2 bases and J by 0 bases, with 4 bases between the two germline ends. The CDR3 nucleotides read TGTGCCAGCTCACCAGTTATGAACACTGAAGCTTTCTTT. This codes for CASSPVMNTEAFF. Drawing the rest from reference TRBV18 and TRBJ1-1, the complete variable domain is NAGVMQNPRHLVRRRGQEARLRCSPMKGHSHVYWYRQLPEEGLKFMVYLQKENIIDESGMPKERFSAEFPKEGPSILRIQQVVRGDSAAYFCASSPVMNTEAFFGQGTRLTVV.

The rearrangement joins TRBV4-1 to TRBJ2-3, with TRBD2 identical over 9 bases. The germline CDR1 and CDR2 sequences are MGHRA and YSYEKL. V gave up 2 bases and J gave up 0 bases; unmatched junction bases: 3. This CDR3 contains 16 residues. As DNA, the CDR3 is TGCGCCAGCAGCCAACCTAGCGGGGTGAGCACAGATACGCAGTATTTT. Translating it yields CASSQPSGVSTDTQYF.

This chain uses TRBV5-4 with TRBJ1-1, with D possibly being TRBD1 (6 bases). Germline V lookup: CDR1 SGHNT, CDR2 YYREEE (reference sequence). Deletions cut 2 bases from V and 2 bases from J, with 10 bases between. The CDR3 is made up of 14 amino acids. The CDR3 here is CASSFTGPNTEAFF. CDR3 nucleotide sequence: TGTGCCAGCAGCTTTACAGGGCCTAACACTGAAGCTTTCTTT.

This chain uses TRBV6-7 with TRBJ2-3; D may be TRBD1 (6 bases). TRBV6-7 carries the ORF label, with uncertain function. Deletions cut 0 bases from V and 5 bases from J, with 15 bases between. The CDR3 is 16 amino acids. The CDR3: CASSYSITQGEDTQYF. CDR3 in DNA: TGTGCCAGCAGTTACTCGATTACACAGGGTGAAGATACGCAGTATTTT.

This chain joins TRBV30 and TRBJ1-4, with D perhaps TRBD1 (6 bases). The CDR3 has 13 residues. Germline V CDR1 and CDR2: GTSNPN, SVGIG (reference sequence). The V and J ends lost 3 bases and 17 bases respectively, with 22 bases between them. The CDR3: CAWRNTGNGRFFF. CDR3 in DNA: TGTGCCTGGAGGAATACAGGGAATGGACGCTTTTTTTTT.

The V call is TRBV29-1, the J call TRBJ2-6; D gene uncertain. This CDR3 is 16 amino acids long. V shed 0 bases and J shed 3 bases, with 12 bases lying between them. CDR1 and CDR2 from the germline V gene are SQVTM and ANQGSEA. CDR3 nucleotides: TGCAGCGTTGAAGACATATATCGACTTGGGGCCAACGTCCTGACTTTC. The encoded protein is CSVEDIYRLGANVLTF. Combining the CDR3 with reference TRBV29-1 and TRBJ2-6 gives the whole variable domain SAVISQKPSRDICQRGTSLTIQCQVDSQVTMMFWYRQQPGQSLTLIATANQGSEATYESGFVIDKFPISRPNLTFSTLTVSNMSPEDSSIYLCSVEDIYRLGANVLTFGAGSRLTVL.

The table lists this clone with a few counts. The CDR3: CAWSRQGNYGYTF. The CDR3 DNA follows: TGTGCCTGGAGTAGACAGGGGAACTATGGCTACACCTTC. The J gene is TRBJ1-2, the V gene TRBV30; TRBD1 agrees at 8 bases. Germline assignment: CDR1 GTSNPN and CDR2 SVGIG (reference sequence). V dropped 2 bases and J dropped 2; count of bases not matched to a gene: 1. The CDR3 covers 13 residues. Full variable domain (rest looked up from reference TRBV30 and TRBJ1-2): SQTIHQWPATLVQPVGSPLSLECTVEGTSNPNLYWYRQAAGRGLQLLFYSVGIGQISSEVPQNLSASRPQDRQFILSSKKLLLSDSGFYLCAWSRQGNYGYTFGSGTRLTVV.